This TCR beta chain stems from a study of blood T cell repertoires in COVID-19. Background on the study: Whether acute or convalescent, the COVID-19 samples came from the United States, Italy and Spain.

Germline values: CDR1 KGHSH, CDR2 LQKENI. CDR3 size: 14 residues. V shed 6 bases and J 2 bases; nucleotides not matched to a gene: 5. Sequencing used immunoSEQ multiplex PCR; TCRdb keeps in-frame clones, though not all of them. This sample has 75,000 to 90,000 clones, with around nine tenths found just once. The clonotype was recovered from a man at least 80 years old with active or convalescent COVID-19. The chain is built from TRBV18 and TRBJ2-5, with 8 bases fitting TRBD1. The sample was peripheral blood. The CDR3 bases are TGTGCCAGCTCGAGGGGGACAGGACAAGAGACCCAGTACTTC. This gives the protein CASSRGTGQETQYF.